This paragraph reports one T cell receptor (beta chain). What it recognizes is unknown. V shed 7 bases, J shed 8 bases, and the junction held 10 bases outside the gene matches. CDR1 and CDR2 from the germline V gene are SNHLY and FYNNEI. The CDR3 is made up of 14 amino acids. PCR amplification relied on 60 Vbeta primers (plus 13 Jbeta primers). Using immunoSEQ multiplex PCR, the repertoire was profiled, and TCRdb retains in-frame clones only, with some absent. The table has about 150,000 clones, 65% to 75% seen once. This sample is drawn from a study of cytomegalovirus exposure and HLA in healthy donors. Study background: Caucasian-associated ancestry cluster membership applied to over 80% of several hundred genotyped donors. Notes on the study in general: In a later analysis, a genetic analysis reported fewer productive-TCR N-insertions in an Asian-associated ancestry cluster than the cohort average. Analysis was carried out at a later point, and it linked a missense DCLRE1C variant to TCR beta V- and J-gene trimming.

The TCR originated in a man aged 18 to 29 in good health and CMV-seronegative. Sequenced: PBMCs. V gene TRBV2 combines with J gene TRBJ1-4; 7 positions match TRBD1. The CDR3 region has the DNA TGTGCCAGCACCCCACAGGGGAAACGGGAAAAACTGTTTTTT. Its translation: CASTPQGKREKLFF.